This TCR beta chain was sequenced during a study of T cell responses to AZD1222 COVID-19 vaccine. Germline V gives CDR1 LNHNV, CDR2 YYDKDF (reference sequence). The CDR3 covers 16 residues. V gave up 0 bases and J gave up 1 base, with 7 bases separating them. Broader study findings: Donors, mostly white British, included more females; clonal diversity was possibly underestimated.

The data were produced by immunoSEQ multiplex PCR, yet TCRdb's version contains in-frame clones alone and is incomplete. There are 150,000 or so clones in the sample, with under 2.5% held by the top ten. On this clone: Antigen unknown.

The rearrangement links TRBV15 to TRBJ2-6, with unresolved D. The sequence was obtained from an adult in good health. Sequencing input: peripheral blood. This CDR3 reads CATSRDRASGANVLTF. In nucleotides, the CDR3 is TGTGCCACCAGCAGAGATCGGGCTTCTGGGGCCAACGTCCTGACTTTC.